Below are 16 T cell receptor beta chains sequenced from a single sample in a study of blood T cell repertoires in COVID-19. This table comes from immunoSEQ multiplex PCR, and its TCRdb copy is limited to in-frame clones, with some not included. The sample includes 130,000 to 150,000 clones, 70% to 90% of them seen just once. Sequenced material: peripheral blood. The receptors derive from a woman aged 60-70 years with COVID-19, enrolled during active disease.

The sample holds one count of this clone. This chain joins TRBV18 and TRBJ2-1; 10 nucleotides line up with TRBD1. V lost 2 bases to trimming and J lost 8 bases; unmatched junction nucleotides: 6. This CDR3 is 15 amino acids long. Germline lookup yields CDR1 KGHSH and CDR2 LQKENI. For the CDR3, the DNA is TGTGCCAGCTCACCAACGGGACAGGGGCTCGATGAGCAGTTCTTC. Translating gives CASSPTGQGLDEQFF.

This chain uses TRBV7-2 with TRBJ1-1; maybe TRBD1 (5 bases). Germline CDR1 reads SGHTA; CDR2 reads FQGNSA. The CDR3 is 13 residues long. The V end lost 5 bases, the J end lost 3 bases, and 10 bases lay between the germline ends. The CDR3 DNA follows: TGTGCCAGCAGCATGACAGTATACACTGAAGCTTTCTTT. It codes for CASSMTVYTEAFF. The variable domain in full, with the rest retrieved from reference TRBV7-2 and TRBJ1-1, is GAGVSQSPSNKVTEKGKDVELRCDPISGHTALYWYRQSLGQGLEFLIYFQGNSAPDKSGLPSDRFSAERTGGSVSTLTIQRTQQEDSAVYLCASSMTVYTEAFFGQGTRLTVV.

Regarding this clone: The same CDR3 also results from other DNA sequences found in this sample. The chain has TRBV29-1 and TRBJ2-2; 9 bases agree with TRBD1. Per the germline V gene, CDR1 is SQVTM and CDR2 is ANQGSEA. V was clipped by 5 bases and J by 5 bases; unmatched bases: 6. The CDR3 length is 14 residues. Here the CDR3 reads CSVRGQGGTGELFF. CDR3 bases: TGCAGCGTTCGGGGACAGGGAGGAACCGGGGAGCTGTTTTTT.

The V gene is TRBV6-4, the J gene TRBJ2-6, with a tentative D call TRBD1 (5 bases). Trimming left V 5 bases short and J 0 bases short, with 11 bases between. The germline V gene has CDR1 MRHNA and CDR2 SNTAGT. CDR3 length equals 16 residues. Here the CDR3 DNA reads TGTGCCAGCAGTCAGGGATCGCTCTCTGGGGCCAACGTCCTGACTTTC. Its translation: CASSQGSLSGANVLTF.

Remarks on this clone: In this CDR3 the conserved last residue, phenylalanine or tryptophan, is missing, so a read error is likely. It is unclear where the CDR3 begins or ends on the DNA, so no DNA is shown, and the CDR3 is as TCRdb lists it. This rearrangement joins TRBV5-1 to TRBJ1-4. Germline V gene data show CDR1 as SGHRS and CDR2 as YFSETQ. The CDR3 length is 13 residues, termini included. The CDR3 loop is CASSTGRGGAPVG.

This rearrangement joins TRBV9 to TRBJ2-2; 8 bases are a match to TRBD2. V shed 4 bases, J shed 5 bases, and the junction held 10 bases outside the gene matches. This CDR3 has 16 amino acids. The germline gives CDR1 SGDLS, CDR2 YYNGEE. This CDR3 reads CASSPGAGGLTGELFF. The DNA of the CDR3 is TGTGCCAGCAGCCCAGGGGCGGGGGGACTTACCGGGGAGCTGTTTTTT.

V is TRBV3-1 (or the pseudogene TRBV3-2) and J is TRBJ1-2, with 10 bases lining up with TRBD1. The V gene end was trimmed by 1 base and the J gene end by 2 bases; junction bases not matched to a gene: 4. CDR1 LGHDT and CDR2 YNNKEL come from the germline V gene (reference sequence). CDR3 size: 16 residues. Written as DNA, the CDR3 is TGTGCCAGCAGCCAAGTGACAGGGGGCGAGAACTATGGCTACACCTTC. As protein: CASSQVTGGENYGYTF.

This chain uses TRBV18 with TRBJ2-1, with 10 bases fitting TRBD1. Germline loops: CDR1 KGHSH, CDR2 LQKENI. Unmatched junction bases numbered 24, after V lost 8 bases and J lost 8 bases. The CDR3 contains 19 residues. The CDR3 bases are TGTGCCAGCGCATCGGGGGAACCTGTGGACAGGGGGGATGTCTATGAGCAGTTCTTC. It translates to CASASGEPVDRGDVYEQFF. The full variable domain, with the rest looked up from reference TRBV18 and TRBJ2-1, is NAGVMQNPRHLVRRRGQEARLRCSPMKGHSHVYWYRQLPEEGLKFMVYLQKENIIDESGMPKERFSAEFPKEGPSILRIQQVVRGDSAAYFCASASGEPVDRGDVYEQFFGPGTRLTVL.

This sequence joins TRBV3-1 (or the pseudogene TRBV3-2) and TRBJ2-7; maybe TRBD1 (5 bases). This CDR3 comprises 15 residues. The germline V gene has CDR1 LGHDT and CDR2 YNNKEL (reference sequence). V lost 5 bases, J lost 0 bases, and 14 bases lay in between. CDR3 sequence (DNA): TGTGCCAGCAGCGGCACAGGCCTTTTCTCCTACGAGCAGTACTTC. It specifies CASSGTGLFSYEQYF.

This rearrangement joins TRBV6-5 to TRBJ2-3, with D perhaps matching TRBD2 (6 bases). CDR3 length: 15 amino acids. Germline V gives CDR1 MNHEY, CDR2 SVGAGI. With 5 bases removed from V and 4 bases from J, the gap between germline ends came to 16 bases. The CDR3 DNA reads as TGTGCCAGCAGTCCTGAGGCCCGACTAGCAGATACGCAGTATTTT. Its protein is CASSPEARLADTQYF.

The chain combines TRBV6-5 with TRBJ2-1, with 11 positions matching TRBD2. The CDR3 contains 15 residues. V lost 5 bases and J lost 6; bases outside the gene matches: 6. CDR1 and CDR2 (germline): MNHEY, SVGAGI. CDR3 residues: CASSPSGGPINEQFF. CDR3 DNA sequence: TGTGCCAGCAGTCCTAGCGGGGGGCCAATCAATGAGCAGTTCTTC.

This clone was counted between two and nine times. The chain has TRBV19 and TRBJ1-5, with 7 bases identical to TRBD1. CDR1 is LNHDA and CDR2 is SQIVND in the germline V gene (reference sequence). V was clipped by 3 bases and J by 5 bases; unmatched bases: 13. The CDR3 is 17 residues long. CDR3 nucleotides: TGTGCCAGTAGTATCGATAGGGGGCTTGGGGACTATCAGCCCCAGCATTTT. This sequence encodes CASSIDRGLGDYQPQHF.

This clone was observed once. This sequence joins TRBV15 and TRBJ1-2, with 8 bases lining up with TRBD1. The V segment lost 1 base and the J segment 7 bases; nucleotides outside the gene matches: 8. Germline V CDR1 and CDR2: LNHNV, YYDKDF (reference sequence). The CDR3 consists of 15 residues. The CDR3 reads CATSRGGQGFSGYTF. Written as DNA, the CDR3 is TGTGCCACCAGCAGAGGCGGACAGGGCTTCTCTGGCTACACCTTC.

This clone was observed a handful of times. The V call is TRBV3-1 (or the pseudogene TRBV3-2), the J call TRBJ2-2, with 8 bases lining up with TRBD2. The CDR3 runs 16 residues. Germline loops: CDR1 LGHDT, CDR2 YNNKEL (reference sequence). Losses at the gene ends were 5 bases for V and 5 bases for J; bases not matched to a gene: 10. The CDR3 coding sequence is TGTGCCAGCAGCAGAAGCGGGGGACGGGGGACCGGGGAGCTGTTTTTT. Protein product: CASSRSGGRGTGELFF.

CDR3 residues: CASSELDRGSGYTF. In DNA form, the CDR3 reads TGTGCCAGCAGTGAACTCGACAGGGGAAGTGGCTACACCTTC. This rearrangement joins TRBV6-1 to TRBJ1-2; 8 bases match TRBD1. Germline CDR1 MNHNS, CDR2 SASEGT. J was trimmed by 7 bases and V by 2 bases; bases with no gene match: 6. The CDR3 extends over 14 amino acids.

This chain connects TRBV23-1 to TRBJ1-3, with no clear D. Being an ORF, TRBV23-1 has a function that is uncertain. The CDR3 is 13 residues long. Trimming left V 8 bases short and J 0 bases short, with 8 bases between. The CDR3 is CASSTVSGNTIYF. The CDR3 DNA reads TGCGCCAGCTCTACTGTCTCTGGAAACACCATATATTTT.